This is a list of T cell receptor beta chains from one sample in a study of Ad26.COV2.S vaccination and SARS-CoV-2 variants. Sequencing used immunoSEQ multiplex PCR; TCRdb keeps in-frame clones, though not all of them. The sample lists about 350,000 clones; approximately 85% were seen once. The starting material was peripheral blood, obtained in a trial of Ad26.COV2.S vaccine versus placebo. The receptors were sampled from a person between 18 and 65 years old who received the Ad26.COV2.S COVID-19 vaccine or a placebo. CDR3s include the opening cysteine and the closing phenylalanine or tryptophan. Fields, in order: CDR3 DNA, CDR3 protein, D gene, V gene, J gene, clone size. A D gene is named only where the DNA matches it firmly. The size of a clone is reported for some rows only, either as once, few or many, or as a class for expanded clones.

DNA: TGTGCCAGTAGTATAGCGATCGGAACAGATACGCAGTATTTT; CDR3: CASSIAIGTDTQYF; D: NA; V: TRBV19; J: TRBJ2-3; size: NA
DNA: TGCAGCGGGGGAAAGCGAGACACAGATACGCAGTATTTT; CDR3: CSGGKRDTDTQYF; D: NA; V: TRBV29-1; J: TRBJ2-3; size: NA
DNA: TGCAGCGTTCTCCGGGACAGGGAAATGCAGTACTTC; CDR3: CSVLRDREMQYF; D: TRBD1; V: TRBV29-1; J: TRBJ2-7; size: NA
DNA: TGTGCCAGCAGCCCGGGACAAAGAAACACCATATATTTT; CDR3: CASSPGQRNTIYF; D: NA; V: TRBV28; J: TRBJ1-3; size: NA
DNA: TGTGCCTGGGCGAGGGGGCGCACTGAAGCTTTCTTT; CDR3: CAWARGRTEAFF; D: TRBD1; V: TRBV30; J: TRBJ1-1; size: once
DNA: TGTGCCAGCAGCTCCCAGGGGGTGAACACCGGGGAGCTGTTTTTT; CDR3: CASSSQGVNTGELFF; D: NA; V: TRBV21-1; J: TRBJ2-2; size: NA
DNA: TGTGCCAGCAGAACACGGGCCACCTACGAGCAGTACTTC; CDR3: CASRTRATYEQYF; D: NA; V: TRBV7-2; J: TRBJ2-7; size: NA
DNA: TGTGCCAGCTCTACACGGGCGGGAGGTAGCAATCAGCCCCAGCATTTT; CDR3: CASSTRAGGSNQPQHF; D: NA; V: TRBV18; J: TRBJ1-5; size: NA
DNA: TGTGCCAGCAGCTTAATGGGGTCGATTACTGAAGCTTTCTTT; CDR3: CASSLMGSITEAFF; D: NA; V: TRBV7-8; J: TRBJ1-1; size: NA
DNA: TGTGCCAGCAGCTTCAGGAGCGCCTACGAGCAGTACTTC; CDR3: CASSFRSAYEQYF; D: NA; V: TRBV13; J: TRBJ2-7; size: few
DNA: TGTGCCAGCAGCTTAAGTGTTTGGGAAAAACTGTTTTTT; CDR3: CASSLSVWEKLFF; D: NA; V: TRBV7-8; J: TRBJ1-4; size: NA
DNA: TGTGCCACCAGCAGAGGTACTAGCGGGAGGGCACTAGATACGCAGTATTTT; CDR3: CATSRGTSGRALDTQYF; D: TRBD2; V: TRBV15; J: TRBJ2-3; size: NA
DNA: TGTGCCACTTCCGGGTTTAGCGAGCAGTACTTC; CDR3: CATSGFSEQYF; D: NA; V: TRBV12-3/TRBV12-4; J: TRBJ2-7; size: NA
DNA: TGTGCCAGCAGTGAGTTCACGGTGGACAGGGCGATGAACACTGAAGCTTTCTTT; CDR3: CASSEFTVDRAMNTEAFF; D: TRBD1; V: TRBV25-1; J: TRBJ1-1; size: NA
DNA: TGTGCCAGTAGTTCGACTAGCGGGAGGTACGACCCTTACAATGAGCAGTTCTTC; CDR3: CASSSTSGRYDPYNEQFF; D: TRBD2; V: TRBV19; J: TRBJ2-1; size: NA
DNA: TGTGCCAGCAGTTACCGGGCCGGGATTAACTATGGCTACACCTTC; CDR3: CASSYRAGINYGYTF; D: NA; V: TRBV6-2/TRBV6-3; J: TRBJ1-2; size: NA
DNA: TGTGCCAGCAGCCCCTCGACCAGTGAGCAGTTCTTC; CDR3: CASSPSTSEQFF; D: NA; V: TRBV7-9; J: TRBJ2-1; size: NA
DNA: TGTGCCAGCAGCCCAAAAGGAAGGGGATTCGGGCAGCCCCAGCATTTT; CDR3: CASSPKGRGFGQPQHF; D: NA; V: TRBV28; J: TRBJ1-5; size: NA
DNA: TGTGCCAGCAGTCCCCCGATTCAGCCCCAGCATTTT; CDR3: CASSPPIQPQHF; D: NA; V: TRBV6-6; J: TRBJ1-5; size: NA
DNA: TGTGCCTGGTCCGGACTCCGAAGGGATGAAAAACTGTTTTTT; CDR3: CAWSGLRRDEKLFF; D: NA; V: TRBV30; J: TRBJ1-4; size: NA
DNA: TGTGCCAGCAGCTTAGATGACAGGGGCTACGAGCAGTACTTC; CDR3: CASSLDDRGYEQYF; D: TRBD1; V: TRBV7-6; J: TRBJ2-7; size: NA
DNA: TGTGCCAGCAGCCGGGAGGGTTCCTACTATGGCTACACCTTC; CDR3: CASSREGSYYGYTF; D: NA; V: TRBV5-5; J: TRBJ1-2; size: NA
DNA: TGTGCCAGCAGAGCTAGCGGGGGGGGTCAAGAGACCCAGTACTTC; CDR3: CASRASGGGQETQYF; D: TRBD2; V: TRBV2; J: TRBJ2-5; size: NA
DNA: TGTGCCAGCAGCTATATTTCGGGGGCGGCTGGCTACAATGAGCAGTTCTTC; CDR3: CASSYISGAAGYNEQFF; D: NA; V: TRBV7-2; J: TRBJ2-1; size: NA
DNA: TGTGCCAGCAGCCCCCGTGCGGGGGGCCTCACAGATACGCAGTATTTT; CDR3: CASSPRAGGLTDTQYF; D: TRBD2; V: TRBV7-9; J: TRBJ2-3; size: NA
DNA: TGTGCCAGCGGTCCTGTGTGGGGACAGGGGGAACTAGGTGATGAGCAGTTCTTC; CDR3: CASGPVWGQGELGDEQFF; D: TRBD1; V: TRBV28; J: TRBJ2-1; size: NA
DNA: TGTGCCAGCAGCTCCCACGTGGGTAGCGGGGTCTCCTACGAGCAGTACTTC; CDR3: CASSSHVGSGVSYEQYF; D: TRBD2; V: TRBV7-8; J: TRBJ2-7; size: once
DNA: TGTGCCAGCAGCTCCGGGACAGGGATCTACGAGCAGTACTTC; CDR3: CASSSGTGIYEQYF; D: TRBD1; V: TRBV5-6; J: TRBJ2-7; size: NA
DNA: TGTGCCAGCACTCCTACCGGGAAGAATGAGCAGTTCTTC; CDR3: CASTPTGKNEQFF; D: NA; V: TRBV6-5; J: TRBJ2-1; size: once
DNA: TGTGCCTGGAGCCTAAACAATGAGCAGTTCTTC; CDR3: CAWSLNNEQFF; D: NA; V: TRBV30; J: TRBJ2-1; size: NA
DNA: TGTGCCAGCAGCTTACGGCCGGGCTACGAGCAGTACTTC; CDR3: CASSLRPGYEQYF; D: NA; V: TRBV7-8; J: TRBJ2-7; size: NA
DNA: TGTGCCAGCACCCCGGGCACCTACGAGCAGTACTTC; CDR3: CASTPGTYEQYF; D: NA; V: TRBV11-2; J: TRBJ2-7; size: NA
DNA: TGTGCCAGCACCAACATAACAGGTGGCGGAAGCTATGGCTACACCTTC; CDR3: CASTNITGGGSYGYTF; D: NA; V: TRBV7-9; J: TRBJ1-2; size: NA
DNA: TGTGCCAGCGGATCTCAGGGGGCGGTGTACGAGCAGTACTTC; CDR3: CASGSQGAVYEQYF; D: TRBD1; V: TRBV6-5; J: TRBJ2-7; size: NA
DNA: TGTGCCAGCAGTTCCCTGAGCGGGGGTTCTGAAGCTTTCTTT; CDR3: CASSSLSGGSEAFF; D: NA; V: TRBV27; J: TRBJ1-1; size: NA
DNA: TGCGCCAGCAGCCCGAGGGTGGGGGACTCGCGATACAATGAGCAGTTCTTC; CDR3: CASSPRVGDSRYNEQFF; D: NA; V: TRBV5-1; J: TRBJ2-1; size: NA
DNA: TGTGCCAGCAGGGGACAGGGAGGTTCACCCCTCCACTTT; CDR3: CASRGQGGSPLHF; D: TRBD1; V: TRBV2; J: TRBJ1-6; size: NA
DNA: TGCGCCAGCAGTGCAGGGGCGGTCACAGATACGCAGTATTTT; CDR3: CASSAGAVTDTQYF; D: NA; V: TRBV10-1; J: TRBJ2-3; size: NA
DNA: TGTGCCAGCTCACCCGGACAGGAGAGCTCTGGAAACACCATATATTTT; CDR3: CASSPGQESSGNTIYF; D: TRBD1; V: TRBV18; J: TRBJ1-3; size: once
DNA: TGTGCCAGCAGTACCCGGGAGGGGCAAGGTGGCTACACCTTC; CDR3: CASSTREGQGGYTF; D: NA; V: TRBV6-4; J: TRBJ1-2; size: few
DNA: TGTGCCAGCAGTTACGGGGGGGAGCAGTACTTC; CDR3: CASSYGGEQYF; D: NA; V: TRBV6-2/TRBV6-3; J: TRBJ2-7; size: NA
DNA: TGCGCCAGCAGCTTTGCGTATACGCAGTATTTT; CDR3: CASSFAYTQYF; D: NA; V: TRBV5-1; J: TRBJ2-3; size: NA
DNA: TGTGCCAGTAGTATGGGGGACAGGGGCGGCCGGGGCAATCAGCCCCAGCATTTT; CDR3: CASSMGDRGGRGNQPQHF; D: TRBD1; V: TRBV19; J: TRBJ1-5; size: NA
DNA: TGCAGCGTTTCTGAGCGGGCCGAGACCCAGTACTTC; CDR3: CSVSERAETQYF; D: NA; V: TRBV29-1; J: TRBJ2-5; size: NA
DNA: TGTGCCAGCAGCACCACAAGGGGGGTCGGAAACACCATATATTTT; CDR3: CASSTTRGVGNTIYF; D: NA; V: TRBV6-6; J: TRBJ1-3; size: NA
DNA: TGTGCCAGCAGCCCAGACACAGATACGCAGTATTTT; CDR3: CASSPDTDTQYF; D: NA; V: TRBV5-4; J: TRBJ2-3; size: many
DNA: TGTGCCAGCAGCCCCGATATAGCGGGAGGGCGGATCACCGGGGAGCTGTTTTTT; CDR3: CASSPDIAGGRITGELFF; D: TRBD2; V: TRBV28; J: TRBJ2-2; size: NA
DNA: TGTGCCTGGAGTATACAGTCTAATGAAAAACTGTTTTTT; CDR3: CAWSIQSNEKLFF; D: NA; V: TRBV30; J: TRBJ1-4; size: NA
DNA: TGCGCCAGCAGCATCGGCACCTCCTACAATGAGCAGTTCTTC; CDR3: CASSIGTSYNEQFF; D: NA; V: TRBV5-1; J: TRBJ2-1; size: NA
DNA: TGTGCCAGCAGCCCGGGACAGGGGATTAACTATGGCTACACCTTC; CDR3: CASSPGQGINYGYTF; D: TRBD1; V: TRBV5-4; J: TRBJ1-2; size: NA
DNA: TGTGCCAGCAAAGGACTAGCGGGGGGCCGGGCCTACGAGCAGTACTTC; CDR3: CASKGLAGGRAYEQYF; D: TRBD2; V: TRBV2; J: TRBJ2-7; size: NA
DNA: TGTGCCAGCTGGGGACTAGCGGGGGGCCGAAATGAGCAGTTCTTC; CDR3: CASWGLAGGRNEQFF; D: TRBD2; V: TRBV6-5; J: TRBJ2-1; size: NA
DNA: TGTGCCAGCAGTCTATCACATAATCAGCCCCAGCATTTT; CDR3: CASSLSHNQPQHF; D: NA; V: TRBV27; J: TRBJ1-5; size: NA
DNA: TGTGCAAGTCGCTTAGCGCGATTTCAGCCCCAGCATTTT; CDR3: CASRLARFQPQHF; D: NA; V: TRBV12-2; J: TRBJ1-5; size: NA
DNA: TGTGCCAGCAGACCAGTCACAGGGACAGGGATCGGAGAGACCCAGTACTTC; CDR3: CASRPVTGTGIGETQYF; D: TRBD1; V: TRBV25-1; J: TRBJ2-5; size: NA